A selection of T cell receptor beta chains follows, all from one sample in a study of blood T cells in healthy people across ages. TCRdb analysed the 5' RACE reads with MiXCR anew, one entry per CDR3 protein. The table lists 500,000 to 550,000 distinct CDR3 sequences, under 30% of them singletons. This same sample was also part of a study on T cells of mothers and their children.

Sequenced input: blood. These receptors all come from a boy younger than 18 in good health. Both conserved end residues are part of each CDR3. The order of the fields is J gene, D gene, V gene, clone size, CDR3 DNA, CDR3 protein. The D gene is left open where the match is weak. The listing skips clone size in some rows; elsewhere it reads once, few, many or a size class.

>TRBJ2-5|TRBD1|TRBV28|many
TGTGCCAGCAGTGACAGGGTTCCGGAGACCCAGTACTTC
CASSDRVPETQYF
>TRBJ1-4|NA|TRBV4-1|few
TGCGCCAGCAGTCATCTAGAGGAAAAACTGTTTTTT
CASSHLEEKLFF
>TRBJ2-1|NA|TRBV20-1|few
TGCAGTGCTCCGCGACGCTCCTACAATGAGCAGTTCTTC
CSAPRRSYNEQFF
>TRBJ1-1|NA|TRBV6-1|NA
TGTGCCAGCAGTGTTGGGGACTTGAACACTGAAGCTTTCTTT
CASSVGDLNTEAFF
>TRBJ2-7|NA|TRBV20-1|NA
TGCAGTGCTAGAGATAACGGGTTCGGCTACTCCTACGAGCAGTACTTC
CSARDNGFGYSYEQYF
>TRBJ1-5|NA|TRBV4-3|few
TGCGCCAGCAGCCAAGATCTAGCCCAGCCCCAGCATTTT
CASSQDLAQPQHF
>TRBJ1-1|TRBD1|TRBV5-1|NA
TGCGCCAGCAGCCCGGGGACAGGGGCTTTGAGCACTGAAGCTTTCTTT
CASSPGTGALSTEAFF
>TRBJ2-7|TRBD1|TRBV5-1|many
TGCGCCAGCAGCTGGGGGACAGGCGGGTACGAGCAGTACTTC
CASSWGTGGYEQYF
>TRBJ2-7|TRBD1|TRBV29-1|NA
TGCAGCGTTGCTTGGTACAGGGGTAACGAGCAGTACTTC
CSVAWYRGNEQYF
>TRBJ2-3|NA|TRBV7-2|few
TGTGCCAGCAGCCCAAGGTCTAGTGGGACAGATACGCAGTATTTT
CASSPRSSGTDTQYF
>TRBJ1-5|NA|TRBV28|NA
TGTGCCAGCAGTTTAGAGAGTCAGCCCCAGCATTTT
CASSLESQPQHF
>TRBJ2-1|TRBD1|TRBV4-3|NA
TGCGCCAGCAGCCAGGACAGGGACGGTGAGCAGTTCTTC
CASSQDRDGEQFF
>TRBJ2-5|TRBD2|TRBV2|NA
TGTGCCAGCAGTGAGGATCCGGGACTAGGAGAGACCCAGTACTTC
CASSEDPGLGETQYF
>TRBJ1-1|TRBD1|TRBV7-2|few
TGTGCCAGCAGCCCTCGACAGGGCAGTGAAGCTTTCTTT
CASSPRQGSEAFF
>TRBJ1-6|NA|TRBV19|NA
TGTGCCAGTAGTATCGCAGGATATTCACCCCTCCACTTT
CASSIAGYSPLHF
>TRBJ2-2|TRBD1|TRBV7-9|few
TGTGCCAGCAGCTCACTCCCACAGGGGCACGGGACCGGGGAGCTGTTTTTT
CASSSLPQGHGTGELFF
>TRBJ2-5|TRBD2|TRBV6-1|few
TGTGCCAGCAGTCCAAGGACTAGCGGGGGGCTTGGGGAGACCCAGTACTTC
CASSPRTSGGLGETQYF
>TRBJ2-4|NA|TRBV6-2/TRBV6-3|NA
TGTGCCAGCAGGGGAGCAGGAATAAACATTCAGTACTTC
CASRGAGINIQYF
>TRBJ1-4|NA|TRBV25-1|few
TGTGCCAGCAGTGAATCGGCAGATTCTGGAAAACTGTTTTTT
CASSESADSGKLFF
>TRBJ2-3|NA|TRBV29-1|NA
TGCAGCGGACAGAAATTGGGCACAGATACGCAGTATTTT
CSGQKLGTDTQYF
>TRBJ2-7|NA|TRBV7-2|NA
TGTGCCAGCAGCTTAGCGAGGCAGACGGGGTACGAGCAGTACTTC
CASSLARQTGYEQYF
>TRBJ2-7|NA|TRBV27|NA
TGTGCCAGCAGTCTGGAGGTGGGGGGCCCCTACGAGCAGTACTTC
CASSLEVGGPYEQYF
>TRBJ2-7|TRBD1|TRBV6-1|NA
TGTGCCAGCAGTGGGACAGGGGGCGGCGAGCAGTACTTC
CASSGTGGGEQYF
>TRBJ2-5|NA|TRBV12-3/TRBV12-4|few
TGTGCCAGCAGTTTGGTTGCGGGGCCAAGGAAACTGTACTTC
CASSLVAGPRKLYF
>TRBJ2-7|NA|TRBV12-3/TRBV12-4|few
TGTGCCAGCAGCCTTGTTCCTGGGCAGGGAGAGCAGTACTTC
CASSLVPGQGEQYF
>TRBJ2-2|NA|TRBV9|few
TGTGCCAGCAGCCTTCGCGGCACCGGGGAGCTGTTTTTT
CASSLRGTGELFF
>TRBJ2-3|NA|TRBV24-1|many
TGTGCCACCAGTGCTTCTACCCAGCTAGCGACCACAGATACGCAGTATTTT
CATSASTQLATTDTQYF
>TRBJ1-4|NA|TRBV3-1|NA
TGTGCCAGCAGCCAAGATGCAGGGTCGGCGGAAAAACTGTTTTTT
CASSQDAGSAEKLFF
>TRBJ2-7|NA|TRBV28|few
TGTGCCAGCAGTTTTTGGGACGGCGAGCAGTACTTC
CASSFWDGEQYF
>TRBJ2-7|NA|TRBV18|few
TGTGCCAGCTCACCACCTCCAGGGCACTACGAGCAGTACTTC
CASSPPPGHYEQYF
>TRBJ2-7|TRBD2|TRBV20-1|few
TGCAGTGCAAGAGGGGCTAGCGGGACCTACGAGCAGTACTTC
CSARGASGTYEQYF
>TRBJ1-5|NA|TRBV6-2/TRBV6-3|NA
TGTGCCAGCAGTTACGAGTTTCGGGTCAATCAGCCCCAGCATTTT
CASSYEFRVNQPQHF
>TRBJ2-5|NA|TRBV21-1|many
TGTGCCAGCAGCAAAGTCCTCCGGCGGTTCCAAGAGACCCAGTACTTC
CASSKVLRRFQETQYF
>TRBJ1-1|NA|TRBV5-1|few
TGCGCCAGCAGCAGAAGGGGACCCCCCGACCCTGAAGCTTTCTTT
CASSRRGPPDPEAFF
>TRBJ2-1|NA|TRBV6-6|NA
TGTGCCAGCAGCTTCGCTCGCAATGAGCAGTTCTTC
CASSFARNEQFF
>TRBJ2-1|TRBD1|TRBV3-1|NA
TGTGCCAGCAGCCAAGATGGGACAGGGGCCTACAATGAGCAGTTCTTC
CASSQDGTGAYNEQFF
>TRBJ1-2|NA|TRBV12-3/TRBV12-4|NA
TGTGCCAGCAGTTTGTGGGGTCCGGGCTACACCTTC
CASSLWGPGYTF
>TRBJ2-7|NA|TRBV27|NA
TGTGCCAGCAGTCCAAGCGAGGTTGCCTACGAGCAGTACTTC
CASSPSEVAYEQYF
>TRBJ2-7|NA|TRBV7-9|few
TGTGCCAGCAGCTTAGTTAACTACGAGCAGTACTTC
CASSLVNYEQYF
>TRBJ1-4|NA|TRBV4-2|NA
TGTGCCAGCAGCCAAGATAGCCGAGCTAATGAAAAACTGTTTTTT
CASSQDSRANEKLFF
>TRBJ1-2|TRBD1|TRBV20-1|many
TGCAGTGCTAGAGATCAGGACAGGGTGTCTGGCTACACCTTC
CSARDQDRVSGYTF
>TRBJ2-7|TRBD2|TRBV6-2/TRBV6-3|NA
TGTGCCAGCAGCGTTCCTAGCGGGAGAGTTACCTACGAGCAGTACTTC
CASSVPSGRVTYEQYF
>TRBJ2-7|TRBD1|TRBV30|NA
TGTGCCTGGAAGTGGGGGCAGGGGGCTCCCTACGAGCAGTACTTC
CAWKWGQGAPYEQYF
>TRBJ2-5|NA|TRBV3-1|few
TGTGCCAGCAGCCAAGGGGCGGGAACTATAGAGACCCAGTACTTC
CASSQGAGTIETQYF
>TRBJ2-5|TRBD2|TRBV20-1|few
TGCAGTGCTTCCAGAGGACTAGCCGGGGTGGAGACCCAGTACTTC
CSASRGLAGVETQYF
>TRBJ2-3|TRBD1|TRBV4-1|NA
TGCGCCAGCAGCCAAGATACCGAGGACAGGGGGCTGACAGATACGCAGTATTTT
CASSQDTEDRGLTDTQYF
>TRBJ2-7|TRBD1|TRBV12-3/TRBV12-4|few
TGTGCCAGCAGTTCCCCCGGGACAGGGGTTTTCGACGAGCAGTACTTC
CASSSPGTGVFDEQYF
>TRBJ2-7|NA|TRBV28|NA
TGTGCCAGCAGTTTAACCCGAGGGGGACCCGAGCAGTACTTC
CASSLTRGGPEQYF
>TRBJ2-7|NA|TRBV29-1|NA
TGCAGCGTTGAAGAGCCAGCTAGGGTCTTCGGCCGGAGAAAAGGCGAGCAGTACTTC
CSVEEPARVFGRRKGEQYF
>TRBJ2-3|TRBD1|TRBV6-4|NA
TGTGCCAGCAGTGCCTTAGGCGGGACAGGGGCCACAGATACGCAGTATTTT
CASSALGGTGATDTQYF